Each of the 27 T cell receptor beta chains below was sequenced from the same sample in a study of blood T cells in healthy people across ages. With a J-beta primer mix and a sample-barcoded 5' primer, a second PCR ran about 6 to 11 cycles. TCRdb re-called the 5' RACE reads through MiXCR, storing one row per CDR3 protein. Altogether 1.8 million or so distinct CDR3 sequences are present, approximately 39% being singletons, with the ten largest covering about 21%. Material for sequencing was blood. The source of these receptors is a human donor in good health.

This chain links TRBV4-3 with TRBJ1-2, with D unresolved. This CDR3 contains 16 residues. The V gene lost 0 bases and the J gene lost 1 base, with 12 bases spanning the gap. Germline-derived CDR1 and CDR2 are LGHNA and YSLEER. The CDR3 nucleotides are TGCGCCAGCAGCCAAGATTATTCCCCCCGTAACTATGGCTACACCTTC. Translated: CASSQDYSPRNYGYTF.

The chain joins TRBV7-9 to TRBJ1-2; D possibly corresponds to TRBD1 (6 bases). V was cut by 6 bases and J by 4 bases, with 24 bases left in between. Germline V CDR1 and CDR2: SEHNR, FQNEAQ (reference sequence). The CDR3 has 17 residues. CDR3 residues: CASSTGQIIKGSYGYTF. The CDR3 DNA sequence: TGTGCCAGCAGTACAGGACAGATAATTAAAGGCTCCTATGGCTACACCTTC.

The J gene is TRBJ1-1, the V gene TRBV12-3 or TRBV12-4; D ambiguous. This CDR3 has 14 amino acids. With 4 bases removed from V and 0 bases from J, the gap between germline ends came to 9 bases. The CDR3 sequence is CASSSVGVNTEAFF. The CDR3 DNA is TGTGCCAGCAGTTCCGTCGGAGTGAACACTGAAGCTTTCTTT.

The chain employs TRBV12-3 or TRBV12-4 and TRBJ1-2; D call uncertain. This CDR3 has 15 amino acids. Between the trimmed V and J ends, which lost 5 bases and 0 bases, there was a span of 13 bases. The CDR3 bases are TGTGCCAGCAGTCCACTGGGGAGAGCTAACTATGGCTACACCTTC. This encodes CASSPLGRANYGYTF.

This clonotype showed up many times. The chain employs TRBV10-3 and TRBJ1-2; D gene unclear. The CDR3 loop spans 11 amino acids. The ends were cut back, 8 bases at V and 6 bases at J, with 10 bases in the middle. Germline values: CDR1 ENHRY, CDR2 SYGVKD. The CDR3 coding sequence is TGTGCCATCGGGGATTTTCATGGCTACACCTTC. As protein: CAIGDFHGYTF.

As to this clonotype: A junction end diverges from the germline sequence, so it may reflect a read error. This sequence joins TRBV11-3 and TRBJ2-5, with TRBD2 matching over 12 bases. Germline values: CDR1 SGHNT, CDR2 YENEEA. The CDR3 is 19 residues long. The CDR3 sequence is CANSPRAGLAGRYQETQYF. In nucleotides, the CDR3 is TGTGCCAACAGCCCGAGGGCGGGACTAGCGGGTCGATACCAAGAGACCCAGTACTTC.

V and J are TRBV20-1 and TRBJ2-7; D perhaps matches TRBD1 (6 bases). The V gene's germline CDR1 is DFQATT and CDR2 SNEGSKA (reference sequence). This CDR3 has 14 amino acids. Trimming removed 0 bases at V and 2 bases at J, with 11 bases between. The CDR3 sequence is CSAREGGYTYEQYF. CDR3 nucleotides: TGCAGTGCTAGAGAAGGGGGATACACCTACGAGCAGTACTTC.

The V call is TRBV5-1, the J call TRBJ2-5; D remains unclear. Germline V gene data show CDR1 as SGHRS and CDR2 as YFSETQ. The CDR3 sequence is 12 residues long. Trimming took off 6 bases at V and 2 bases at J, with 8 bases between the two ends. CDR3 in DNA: TGCGCCAGCACTGAGGATCAAGAGACCCAGTACTTC. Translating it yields CASTEDQETQYF.

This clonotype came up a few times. CDR3 loop: CASSSRDRLEQYF. The CDR3 coding sequence is TGTGCCAGCAGTTCCCGGGACAGACTCGAGCAGTACTTC. V usage is TRBV6-2 or TRBV6-3 and J usage is TRBJ2-4; 7 nucleotides align to TRBD1. TRBJ2-7 explains the end of the DNA better; the J call may be wrong. The CDR3 spans 13 residues. Germline V CDR1 and CDR2: MNHEY, SVGEGT.

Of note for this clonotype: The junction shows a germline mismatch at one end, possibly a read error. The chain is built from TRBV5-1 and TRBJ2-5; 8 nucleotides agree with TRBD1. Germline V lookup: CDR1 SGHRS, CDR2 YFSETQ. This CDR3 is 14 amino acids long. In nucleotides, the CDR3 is TGCGCCAGCAGCTCGACAGGGGCTCAAGAGACCCAGGACTTC. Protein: CASSSTGAQETQDF.

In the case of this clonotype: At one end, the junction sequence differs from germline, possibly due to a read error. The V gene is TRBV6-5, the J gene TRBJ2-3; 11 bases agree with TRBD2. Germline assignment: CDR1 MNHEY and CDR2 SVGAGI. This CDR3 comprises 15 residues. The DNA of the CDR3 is TGTGCCAGCAGCCCCACTAGCGGGGGAGTGGATACGCAGGATTTT. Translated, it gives CASSPTSGGVDTQDF.

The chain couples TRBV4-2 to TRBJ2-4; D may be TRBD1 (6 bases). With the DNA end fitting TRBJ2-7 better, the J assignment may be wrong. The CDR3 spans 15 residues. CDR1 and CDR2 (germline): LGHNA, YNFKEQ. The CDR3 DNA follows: TGTGCCAGCAGCCGAGTACAGGGTGGATCCTACGAGCAGTACTTC. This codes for CASSRVQGGSYEQYF.

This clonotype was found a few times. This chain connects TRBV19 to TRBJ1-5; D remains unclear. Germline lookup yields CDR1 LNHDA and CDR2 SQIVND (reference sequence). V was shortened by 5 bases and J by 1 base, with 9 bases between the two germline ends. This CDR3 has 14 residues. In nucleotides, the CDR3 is TGTGCCAGTAGTTTTTACTCGAGCAATCAGCCCCAGCATTTT. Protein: CASSFYSSNQPQHF.

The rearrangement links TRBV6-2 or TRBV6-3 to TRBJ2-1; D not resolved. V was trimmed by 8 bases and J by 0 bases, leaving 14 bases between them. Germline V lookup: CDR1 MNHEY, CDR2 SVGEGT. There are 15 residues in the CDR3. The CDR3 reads CASRSPFSSYNEQFF. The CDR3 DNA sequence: TGTGCCAGCCGCTCGCCGTTCTCCTCCTACAATGAGCAGTTCTTC.

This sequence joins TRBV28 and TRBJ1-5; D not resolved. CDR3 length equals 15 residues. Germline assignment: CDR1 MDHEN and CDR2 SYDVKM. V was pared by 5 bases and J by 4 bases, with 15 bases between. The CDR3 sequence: CASSPPGFTNQPQHF. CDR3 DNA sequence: TGTGCCAGCAGTCCTCCCGGGTTCACGAATCAGCCCCAGCATTTT.

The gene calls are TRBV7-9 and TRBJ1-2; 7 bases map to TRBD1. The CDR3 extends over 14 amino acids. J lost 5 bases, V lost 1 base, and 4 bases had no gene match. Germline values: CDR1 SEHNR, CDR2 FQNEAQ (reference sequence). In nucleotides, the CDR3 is TGTGCCAGCAGCTTAGGAGACAGGGAATATGGCTACACCTTC. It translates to CASSLGDREYGYTF. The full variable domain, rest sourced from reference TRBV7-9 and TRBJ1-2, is DTGVSQNPRHKITKRGQNVTFRCDPISEHNRLYWYRQTLGQGPEFLTYFQNEAQLEKSRLLSDRFSAERPKGSFSTLEIQRTEQGDSAMYLCASSLGDREYGYTFGSGTRLTVV.

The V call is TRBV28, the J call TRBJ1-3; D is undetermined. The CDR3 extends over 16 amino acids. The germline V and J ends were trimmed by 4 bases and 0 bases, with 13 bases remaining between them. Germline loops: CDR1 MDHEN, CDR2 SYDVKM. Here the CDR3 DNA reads TGTGCCAGCAGTTCTACCCCTAATTTCTCTGGAAACACCATATATTTT. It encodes CASSSTPNFSGNTIYF.

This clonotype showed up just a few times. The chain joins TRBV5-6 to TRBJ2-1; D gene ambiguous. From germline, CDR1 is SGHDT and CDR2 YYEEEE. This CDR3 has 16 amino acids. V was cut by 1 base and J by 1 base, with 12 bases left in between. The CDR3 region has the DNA TGTGCCAGCAGCTTGTCGGTGAGACCGTCCTACAATGAGCAGTTCTTC. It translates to CASSLSVRPSYNEQFF. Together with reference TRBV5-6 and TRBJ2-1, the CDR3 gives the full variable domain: DAGVTQSPTHLIKTRGQQVTLRCSPKSGHDTVSWYQQALGQGPQFIFQYYEEEERQRGNFPDRFSGHQFPNYSSELNVNALLLGDSALYLCASSLSVRPSYNEQFFGPGTRLTVL.

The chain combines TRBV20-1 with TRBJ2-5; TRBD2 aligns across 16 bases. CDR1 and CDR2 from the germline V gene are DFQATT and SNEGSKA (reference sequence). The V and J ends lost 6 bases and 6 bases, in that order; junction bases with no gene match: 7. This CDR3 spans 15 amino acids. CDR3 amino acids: CSAGTSGRGKQTQYF. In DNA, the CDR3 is TGCAGTGCAGGGACTAGCGGGAGGGGCAAACAGACCCAGTACTTC.

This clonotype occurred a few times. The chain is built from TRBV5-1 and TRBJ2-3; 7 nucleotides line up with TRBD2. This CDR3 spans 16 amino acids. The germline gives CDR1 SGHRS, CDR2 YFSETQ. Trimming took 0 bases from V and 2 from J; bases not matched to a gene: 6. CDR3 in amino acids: CASSLESSGITDTQYF. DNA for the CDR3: TGCGCCAGCAGCTTGGAGTCTAGCGGAATCACAGATACGCAGTATTTT.

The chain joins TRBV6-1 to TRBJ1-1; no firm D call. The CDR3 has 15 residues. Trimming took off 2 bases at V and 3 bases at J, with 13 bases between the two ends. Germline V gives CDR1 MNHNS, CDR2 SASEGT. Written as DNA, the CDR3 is TGTGCCAGCAGTGAACTAGCCGGTCGGTACACTGAAGCTTTCTTT. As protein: CASSELAGRYTEAFF.

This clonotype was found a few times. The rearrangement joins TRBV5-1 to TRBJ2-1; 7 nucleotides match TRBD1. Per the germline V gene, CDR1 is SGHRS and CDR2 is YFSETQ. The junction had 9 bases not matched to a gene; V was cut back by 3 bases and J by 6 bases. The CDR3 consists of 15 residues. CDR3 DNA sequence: TGCGCCAGCAGCTCTAGGACAGGAGAGGGCAATGAGCAGTTCTTC. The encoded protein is CASSSRTGEGNEQFF.

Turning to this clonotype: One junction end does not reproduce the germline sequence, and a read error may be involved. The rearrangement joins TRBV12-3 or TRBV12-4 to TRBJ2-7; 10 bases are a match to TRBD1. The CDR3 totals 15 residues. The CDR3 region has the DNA TGTGCCGGCAGTCTCGTCGGGACAGGGGCCTACGAGCAGTACTTC. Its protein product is CAGSLVGTGAYEQYF.

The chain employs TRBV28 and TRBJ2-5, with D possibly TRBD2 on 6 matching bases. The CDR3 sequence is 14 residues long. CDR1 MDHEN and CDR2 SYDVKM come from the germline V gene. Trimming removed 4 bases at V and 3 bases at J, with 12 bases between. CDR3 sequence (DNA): TGTGCCAGCAGTTCCCCTAGCGAAGAAGAGACCCAGTACTTC. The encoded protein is CASSSPSEEETQYF.

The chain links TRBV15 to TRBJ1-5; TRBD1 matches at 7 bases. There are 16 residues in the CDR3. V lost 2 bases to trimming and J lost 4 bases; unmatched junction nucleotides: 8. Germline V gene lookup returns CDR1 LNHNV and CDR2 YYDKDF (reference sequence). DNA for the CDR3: TGTGCCACCAGCAGACCCTACGGACAGGTGAATCAGCCCCAGCATTTT. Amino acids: CATSRPYGQVNQPQHF.

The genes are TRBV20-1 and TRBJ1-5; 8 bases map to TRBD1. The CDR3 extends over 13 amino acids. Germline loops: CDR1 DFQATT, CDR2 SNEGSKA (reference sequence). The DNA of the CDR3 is TGCAGCTTCATGGGACAGGACTATCAGCCCCAGCATTTT. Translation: CSFMGQDYQPQHF.

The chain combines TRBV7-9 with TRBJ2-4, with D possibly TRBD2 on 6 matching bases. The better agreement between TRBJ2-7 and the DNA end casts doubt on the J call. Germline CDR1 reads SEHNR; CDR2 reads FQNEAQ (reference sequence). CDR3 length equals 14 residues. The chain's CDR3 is CASSQTRLAYEQYF. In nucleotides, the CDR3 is TGTGCCAGCAGCCAGACCAGACTAGCCTACGAGCAGTACTTC.